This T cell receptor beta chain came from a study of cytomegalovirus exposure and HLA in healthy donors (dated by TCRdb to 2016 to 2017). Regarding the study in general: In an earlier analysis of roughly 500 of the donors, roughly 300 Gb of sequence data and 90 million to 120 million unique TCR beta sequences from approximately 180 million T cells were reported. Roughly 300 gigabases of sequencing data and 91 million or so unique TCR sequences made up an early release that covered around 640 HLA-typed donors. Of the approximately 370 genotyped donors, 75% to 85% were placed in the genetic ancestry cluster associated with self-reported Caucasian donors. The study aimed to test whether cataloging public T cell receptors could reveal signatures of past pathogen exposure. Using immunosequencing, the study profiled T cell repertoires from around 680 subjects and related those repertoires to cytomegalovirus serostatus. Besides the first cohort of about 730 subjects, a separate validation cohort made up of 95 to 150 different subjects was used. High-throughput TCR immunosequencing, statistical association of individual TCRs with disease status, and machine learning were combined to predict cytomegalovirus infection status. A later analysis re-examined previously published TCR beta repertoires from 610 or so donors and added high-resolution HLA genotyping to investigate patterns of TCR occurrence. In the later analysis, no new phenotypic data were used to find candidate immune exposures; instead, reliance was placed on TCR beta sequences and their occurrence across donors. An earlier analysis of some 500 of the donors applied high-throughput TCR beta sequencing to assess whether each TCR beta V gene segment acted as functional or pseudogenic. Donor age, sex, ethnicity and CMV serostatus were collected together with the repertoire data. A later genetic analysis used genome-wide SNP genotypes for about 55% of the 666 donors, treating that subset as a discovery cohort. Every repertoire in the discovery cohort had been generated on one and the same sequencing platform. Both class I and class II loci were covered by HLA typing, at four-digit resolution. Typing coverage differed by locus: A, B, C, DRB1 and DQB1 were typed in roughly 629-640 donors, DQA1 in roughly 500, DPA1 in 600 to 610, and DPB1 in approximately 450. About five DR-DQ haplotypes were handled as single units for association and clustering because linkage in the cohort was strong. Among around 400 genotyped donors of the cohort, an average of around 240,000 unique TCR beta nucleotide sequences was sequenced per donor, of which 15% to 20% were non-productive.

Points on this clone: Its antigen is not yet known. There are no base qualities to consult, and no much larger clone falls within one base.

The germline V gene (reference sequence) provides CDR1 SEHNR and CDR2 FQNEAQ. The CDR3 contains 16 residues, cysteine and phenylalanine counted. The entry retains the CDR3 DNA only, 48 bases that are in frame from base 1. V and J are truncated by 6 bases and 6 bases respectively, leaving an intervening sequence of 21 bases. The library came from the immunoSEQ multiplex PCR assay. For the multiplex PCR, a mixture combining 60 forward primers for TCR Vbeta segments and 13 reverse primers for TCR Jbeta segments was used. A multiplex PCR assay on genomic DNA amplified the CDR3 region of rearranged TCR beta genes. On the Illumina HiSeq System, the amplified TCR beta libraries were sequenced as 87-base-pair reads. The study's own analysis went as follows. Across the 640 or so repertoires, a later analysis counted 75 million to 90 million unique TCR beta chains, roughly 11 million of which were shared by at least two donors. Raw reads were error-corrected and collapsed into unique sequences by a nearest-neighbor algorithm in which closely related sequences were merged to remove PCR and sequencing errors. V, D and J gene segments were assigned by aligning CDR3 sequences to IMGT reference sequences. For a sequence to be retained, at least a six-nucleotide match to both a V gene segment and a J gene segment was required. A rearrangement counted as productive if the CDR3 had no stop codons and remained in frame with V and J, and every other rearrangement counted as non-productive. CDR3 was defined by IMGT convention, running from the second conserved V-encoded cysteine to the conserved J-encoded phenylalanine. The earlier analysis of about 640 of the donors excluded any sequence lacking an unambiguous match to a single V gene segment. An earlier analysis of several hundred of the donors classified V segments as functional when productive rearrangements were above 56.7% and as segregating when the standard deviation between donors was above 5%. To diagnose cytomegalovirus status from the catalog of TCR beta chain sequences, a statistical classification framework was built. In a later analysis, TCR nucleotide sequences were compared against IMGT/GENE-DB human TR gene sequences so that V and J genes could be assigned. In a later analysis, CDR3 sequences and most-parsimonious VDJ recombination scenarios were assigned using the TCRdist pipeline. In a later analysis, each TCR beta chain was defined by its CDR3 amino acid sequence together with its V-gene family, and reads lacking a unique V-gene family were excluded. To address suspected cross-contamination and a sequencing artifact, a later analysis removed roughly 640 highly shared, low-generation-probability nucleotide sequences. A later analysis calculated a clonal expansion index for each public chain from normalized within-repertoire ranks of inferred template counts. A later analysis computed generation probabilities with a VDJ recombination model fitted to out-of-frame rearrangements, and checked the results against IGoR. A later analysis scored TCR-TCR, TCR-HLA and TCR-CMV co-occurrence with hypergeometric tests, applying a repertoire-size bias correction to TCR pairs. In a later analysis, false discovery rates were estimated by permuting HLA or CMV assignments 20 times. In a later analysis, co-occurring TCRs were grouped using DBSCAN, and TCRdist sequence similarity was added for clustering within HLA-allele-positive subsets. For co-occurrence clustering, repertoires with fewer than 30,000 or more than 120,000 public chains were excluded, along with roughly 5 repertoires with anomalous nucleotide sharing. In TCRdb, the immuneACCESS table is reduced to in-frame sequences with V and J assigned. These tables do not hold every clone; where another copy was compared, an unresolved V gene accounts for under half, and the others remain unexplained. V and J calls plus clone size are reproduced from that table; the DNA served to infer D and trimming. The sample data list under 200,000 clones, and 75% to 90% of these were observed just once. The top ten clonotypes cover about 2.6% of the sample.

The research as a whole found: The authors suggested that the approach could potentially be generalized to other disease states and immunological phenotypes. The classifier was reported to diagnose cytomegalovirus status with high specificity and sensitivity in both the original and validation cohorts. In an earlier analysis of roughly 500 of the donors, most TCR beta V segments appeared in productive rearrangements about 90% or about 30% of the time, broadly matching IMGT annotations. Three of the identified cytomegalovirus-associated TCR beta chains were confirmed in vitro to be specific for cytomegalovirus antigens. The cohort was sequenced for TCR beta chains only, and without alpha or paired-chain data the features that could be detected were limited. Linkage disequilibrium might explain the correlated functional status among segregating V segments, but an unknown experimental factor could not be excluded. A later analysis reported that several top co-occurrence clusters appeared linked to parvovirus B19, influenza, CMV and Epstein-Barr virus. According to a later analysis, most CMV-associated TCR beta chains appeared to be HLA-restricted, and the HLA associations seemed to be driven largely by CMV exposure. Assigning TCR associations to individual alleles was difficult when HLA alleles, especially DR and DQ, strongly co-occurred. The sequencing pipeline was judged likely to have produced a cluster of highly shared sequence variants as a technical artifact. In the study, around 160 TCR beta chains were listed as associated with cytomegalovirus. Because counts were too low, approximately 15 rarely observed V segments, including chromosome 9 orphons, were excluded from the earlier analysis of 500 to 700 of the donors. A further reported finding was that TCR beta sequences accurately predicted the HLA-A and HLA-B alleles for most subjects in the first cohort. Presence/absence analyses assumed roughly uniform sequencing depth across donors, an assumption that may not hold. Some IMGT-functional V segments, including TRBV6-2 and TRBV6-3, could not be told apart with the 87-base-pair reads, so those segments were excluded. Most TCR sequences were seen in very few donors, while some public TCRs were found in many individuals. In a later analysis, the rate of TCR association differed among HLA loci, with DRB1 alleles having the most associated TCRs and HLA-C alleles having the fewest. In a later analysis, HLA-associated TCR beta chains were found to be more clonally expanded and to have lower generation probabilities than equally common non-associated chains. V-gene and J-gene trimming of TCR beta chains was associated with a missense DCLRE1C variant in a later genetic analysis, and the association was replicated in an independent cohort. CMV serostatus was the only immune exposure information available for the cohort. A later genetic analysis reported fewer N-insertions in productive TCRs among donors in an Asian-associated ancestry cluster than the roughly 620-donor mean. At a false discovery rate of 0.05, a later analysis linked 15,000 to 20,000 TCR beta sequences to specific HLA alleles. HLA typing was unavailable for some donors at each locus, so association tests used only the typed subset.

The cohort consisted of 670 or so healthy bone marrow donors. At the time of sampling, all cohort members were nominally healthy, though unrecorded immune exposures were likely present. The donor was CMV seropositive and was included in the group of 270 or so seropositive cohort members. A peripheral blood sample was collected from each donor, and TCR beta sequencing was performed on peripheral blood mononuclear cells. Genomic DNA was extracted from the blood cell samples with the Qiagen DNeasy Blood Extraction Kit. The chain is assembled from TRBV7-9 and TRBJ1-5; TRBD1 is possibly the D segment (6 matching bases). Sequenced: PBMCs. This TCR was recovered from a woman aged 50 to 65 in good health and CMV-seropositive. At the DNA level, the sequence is TGTGCCAGCAGTCAATTCCCTCTGGGGGCGGGTCAGCCCCAGCATTTT. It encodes CASSQFPLGAGQPQHF.